In this sample, the clone carrying this TCR beta chain turned up many times. Its antigen remains unknown. Patients affected by ophthalmopathy presented a Clinical Activity Score of at least 3, a NOSPECS grade of at least 4, and disease duration below 3 months. Clinical symptoms, serum thyroxine and TRAb, thyroid ultrasound and orbital computed tomography were used for the diagnoses. Template material for amplifying TCR beta CDR3 regions consisted of RNA transcripts. TCR CDR3 underwent first-round RT-PCR with the HTBI primer set. TCRdb itself ran the multiplex PCR reads through MiXCR, one entry per CDR3 protein. The table lists 500,000 to 800,000 distinct CDR3 sequences, around 15% of them singletons, with around 12% in the top ten. These data originate in a study of T cells in Graves' hyperthyroidism and ophthalmopathy. General study points: In simple terms, a model built on 13 V-J features told ophthalmopathy apart from stable hyperthyroidism.

This sequence originates from a woman between 45 and 60 years old with Graves' ophthalmopathy. The specimen sequenced was blood.

The CDR3 nucleotides read TGTGCCAGCAGCGGGGGTAGCCAGCCCCAGCATTTT. Amino acids: CASSGGSQPQHF. The genes are TRBV12-3 or TRBV12-4 and TRBJ1-5; weak D call: TRBD1 (5 bases). The CDR3 has 12 residues. Trimming removed 6 bases at V and 7 bases at J, with 10 bases between.